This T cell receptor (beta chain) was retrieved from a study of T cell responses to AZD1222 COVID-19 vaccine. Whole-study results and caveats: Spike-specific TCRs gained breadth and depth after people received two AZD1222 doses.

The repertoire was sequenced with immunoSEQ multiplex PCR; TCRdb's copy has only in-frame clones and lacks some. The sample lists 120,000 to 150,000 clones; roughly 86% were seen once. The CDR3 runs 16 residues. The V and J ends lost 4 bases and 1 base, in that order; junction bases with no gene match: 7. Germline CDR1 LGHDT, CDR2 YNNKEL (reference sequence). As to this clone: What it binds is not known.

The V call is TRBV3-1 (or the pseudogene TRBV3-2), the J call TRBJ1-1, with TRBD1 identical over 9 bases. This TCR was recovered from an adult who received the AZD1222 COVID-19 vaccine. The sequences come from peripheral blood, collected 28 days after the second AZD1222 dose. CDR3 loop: CASSLDRGKKNTEAFF. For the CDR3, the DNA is TGTGCCAGCAGCCTCGACAGGGGGAAAAAGAACACTGAAGCTTTCTTT.